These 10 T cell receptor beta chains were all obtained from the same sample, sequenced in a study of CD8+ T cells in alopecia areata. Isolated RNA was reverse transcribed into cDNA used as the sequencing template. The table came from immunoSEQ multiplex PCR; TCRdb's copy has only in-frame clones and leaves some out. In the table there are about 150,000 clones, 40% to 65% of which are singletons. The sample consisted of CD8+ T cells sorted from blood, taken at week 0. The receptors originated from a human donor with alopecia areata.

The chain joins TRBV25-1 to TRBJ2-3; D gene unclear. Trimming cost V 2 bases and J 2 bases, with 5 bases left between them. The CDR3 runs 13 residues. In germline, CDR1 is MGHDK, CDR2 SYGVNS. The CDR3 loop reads CASSEDFTDTQYF. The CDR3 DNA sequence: TGTGCCAGCAGTGAAGACTTCACAGATACGCAGTATTTT. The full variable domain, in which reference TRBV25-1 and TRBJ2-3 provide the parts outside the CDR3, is EADIYQTPRYLVIGTGKKITLECSQTMGHDKMYWYQQDPGMELHLIHYSYGVNSTEKGDLSSESTVSRIRTEHFPLTLESARPSHTSQYLCASSEDFTDTQYFGPGTRLTVL.

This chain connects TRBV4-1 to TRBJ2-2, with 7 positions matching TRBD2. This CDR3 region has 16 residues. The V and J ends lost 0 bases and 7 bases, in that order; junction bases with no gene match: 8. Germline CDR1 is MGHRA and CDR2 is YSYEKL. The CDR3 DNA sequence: TGCGCCAGCAGCCAAGAAGCGGGCGGGGGAGGCGGGGAGCTGTTTTTT. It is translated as CASSQEAGGGGGELFF.

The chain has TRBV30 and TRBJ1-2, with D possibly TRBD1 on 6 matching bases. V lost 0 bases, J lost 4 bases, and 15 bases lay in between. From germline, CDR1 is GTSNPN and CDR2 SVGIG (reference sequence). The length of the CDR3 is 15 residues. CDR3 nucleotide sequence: TGTGCCTGGAGTGTAGGGGCAGGGGTGGGCTATGGCTACACCTTC. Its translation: CAWSVGAGVGYGYTF.

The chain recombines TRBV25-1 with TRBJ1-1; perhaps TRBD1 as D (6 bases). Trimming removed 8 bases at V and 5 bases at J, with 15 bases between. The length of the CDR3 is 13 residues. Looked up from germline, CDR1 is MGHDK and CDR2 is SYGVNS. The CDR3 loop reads CASRAGVGTEAFF. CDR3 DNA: TGTGCCAGCCGCGCAGGGGTTGGGACTGAAGCTTTCTTT. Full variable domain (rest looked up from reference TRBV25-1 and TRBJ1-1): EADIYQTPRYLVIGTGKKITLECSQTMGHDKMYWYQQDPGMELHLIHYSYGVNSTEKGDLSSESTVSRIRTEHFPLTLESARPSHTSQYLCASRAGVGTEAFFGQGTRLTVV.

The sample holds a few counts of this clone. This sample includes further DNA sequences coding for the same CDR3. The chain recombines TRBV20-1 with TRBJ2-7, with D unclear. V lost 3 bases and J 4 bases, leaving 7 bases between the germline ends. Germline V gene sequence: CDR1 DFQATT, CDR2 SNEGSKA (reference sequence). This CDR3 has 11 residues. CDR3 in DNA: TGCAGTGCTAGCGAGGAGTACGAGCAGTACTTC. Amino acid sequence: CSASEEYEQYF.

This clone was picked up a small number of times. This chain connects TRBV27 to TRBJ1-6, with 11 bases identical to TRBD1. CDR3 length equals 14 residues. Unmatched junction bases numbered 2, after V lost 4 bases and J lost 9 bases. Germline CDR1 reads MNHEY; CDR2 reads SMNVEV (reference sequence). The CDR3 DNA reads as TGTGCCAGCAGTTCGGGACAGGGGGGTTCACCCCTCCACTTT. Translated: CASSSGQGGSPLHF.

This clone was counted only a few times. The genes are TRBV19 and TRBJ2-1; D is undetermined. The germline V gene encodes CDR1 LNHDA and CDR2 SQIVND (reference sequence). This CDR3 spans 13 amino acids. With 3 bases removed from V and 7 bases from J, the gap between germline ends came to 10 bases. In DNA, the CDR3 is TGTGCCAGTAGTATTGTTGAGAGGAATGAGCAGTTCTTC. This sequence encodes CASSIVERNEQFF.

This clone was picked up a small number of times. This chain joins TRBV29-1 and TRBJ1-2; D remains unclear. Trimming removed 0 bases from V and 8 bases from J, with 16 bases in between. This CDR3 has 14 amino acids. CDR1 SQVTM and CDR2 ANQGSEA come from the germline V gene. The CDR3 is CSVEDRADLFGYTF. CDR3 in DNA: TGCAGCGTTGAAGATCGGGCAGACCTTTTCGGCTACACCTTC.

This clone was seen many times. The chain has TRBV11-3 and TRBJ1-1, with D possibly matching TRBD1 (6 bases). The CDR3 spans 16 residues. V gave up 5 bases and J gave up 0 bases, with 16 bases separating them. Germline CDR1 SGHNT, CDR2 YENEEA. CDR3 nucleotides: TGTGCCAGCAGCGCCACCCCCGGACAGCTGAACACTGAAGCTTTCTTT. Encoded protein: CASSATPGQLNTEAFF. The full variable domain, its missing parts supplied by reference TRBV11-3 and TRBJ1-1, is EAGVVQSPRYKIIEKKQPVAFWCNPISGHNTLYWYLQNLGQGPELLIRYENEEAVDDSQLPKDRFSAERLKGVDSTLKIQPAELGDSAVYLCASSATPGQLNTEAFFGQGTRLTVV.

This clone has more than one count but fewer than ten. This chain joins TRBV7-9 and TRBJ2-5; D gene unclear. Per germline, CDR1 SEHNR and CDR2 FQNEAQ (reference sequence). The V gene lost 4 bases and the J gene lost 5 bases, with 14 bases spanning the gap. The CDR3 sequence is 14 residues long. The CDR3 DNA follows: TGTGCCAGCAGCTCCCCATCTGGTGCGGAGACCCAGTACTTC. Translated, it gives CASSSPSGAETQYF.